This TCR beta chain derives from a study of vaccination and CD4 T cells after COVID-19. On the study more broadly: The study drew post-COVID samples a median roughly 99 days after diagnosis (range 35 to 161).

Turning to this clonotype: Its antigen is not identified.

Scientists ran DNA taken from cultured CD4+ T cells through the Oncomine TCR Beta short-read assay for sequencing. DNA came from CD4+ T cells after culture. Using its own MiXCR run on the PCR reads, TCRdb lists one record per CDR3 protein. Found here are thousands of distinct CDR3 sequences, approximately 35% of them singletons; the top ten hold 30% to 40%. With 3 bases removed from V and 5 bases from J, the gap between germline ends came to 8 bases. The germline V gene has CDR1 LNHDA and CDR2 SQIVND (reference sequence). This CDR3 has 13 residues. Documented treatment: roughly nine-day PBMC culture with coronavirus spike peptide pools or control peptides (ViraFEST assay). The unexposed donor provided CD4+ T cells, which were taken before the COVID-19 pandemic (2011-2018).

Material for sequencing was CD4+ T cells from blood, cultured in vitro. The TCR sequence derives from a human donor in good health. V gene TRBV19 combines with J gene TRBJ2-1; possible D gene TRBD2, 6 bases. Here the CDR3 reads CASSMGGNNEQFF. In DNA, the CDR3 is TGTGCCAGTAGTATGGGCGGGAACAATGAGCAGTTCTTC. The variable domain in full, with the rest retrieved from reference TRBV19 and TRBJ2-1, is DGGITQSPKYLFRKEGQNVTLSCEQNLNHDAMYWYRQDPGQGLRLIYYSQIVNDFQKGDIAEGYSVSREKKESFPLTVTSAQKNPTAFYLCASSMGGNNEQFFGPGTRLTVL.